This TCR beta chain came from a study of CD8+ T cells in alopecia areata. Study-wide points: Among the cells sequenced in scalp samples are also the resident alphabeta T cells of normal skin. Relative to normal scalp, lesional scalp, especially alopecia totalis/universalis, showed higher clonality. Relative to mice, TCR sharing across patients was less clear, a difference possibly HLA-related.

Extracted RNA was reverse transcribed, and the resulting cDNA served as sequencing template. Clones were sequenced by immunoSEQ multiplex PCR, and TCRdb holds only the in-frame ones, with some missing. The table records roughly 60,000 clones, roughly 45% of them present only once. Of note for this clone: Antigen: not known.

The CDR3 covers 15 residues. Germline loops: CDR1 LGHNA, CDR2 YSLEER. The V end was cut by 0 bases, the J end by 0 bases, with 6 bases between. V is TRBV4-3 and J is TRBJ1-3; D ambiguous. This receptor was taken from a human donor with alopecia areata. Input material: NKG2D-low CD8+ T cells sorted from blood. DNA for the CDR3: TGCGCCAGCAGCCAAGATACGGGCTCTGGAAACACCATATATTTT. Its protein is CASSQDTGSGNTIYF.